The subject of this entry is one T cell receptor (beta chain). The antigen it binds to is not known. No much larger clone exists at a distance of one base, and base qualities are not known. CDR1 and CDR2, looked up from the germline V gene, are ENHRY and SYGVKD. Germline trimming: 2 bases from V, 4 bases from J; junction bases outside gene matches: 8. From cysteine to phenylalanine, the CDR3 is 17 amino acids long. Only the CDR3 portion is preserved as DNA: 51 bases, with reading frame beginning at the first base. This record comes from a study of shared clonotypes between healthy human individuals (dated by TCRdb to the early 2020s). Background on the whole study: The cohort comprised a couple of women and a few men aged 18 to 49 years. Leukapheresis yielded between about 0.85 and 9 billion PBMCs per donor. To increase sequencing depth and limit assay-specific biases, TCR repertoire library preparation and sequencing were carried out by different laboratories using diverse techniques. To estimate repertoire size and how much clonotypes are shared between individuals, the study performed deep sequencing of blood TCR repertoires from about five healthy adults. For each donor, CD4 naive and CD4 memory were each given three plates, CD8 naive was given two plates, and CD8 memory was given one plate.

TCR CDR3 regions were amplified from genomic DNA by multiplex PCR using the deep immunoSEQ assay. Extracted genomic DNA from each cell subset was spread evenly across all wells of several immunoSEQ 96-well plates, with each plate serving as a replicate. For sorted subsets, about 0.2 ug genomic DNA, equal to 30,000 to 35,000 T cell genomes, was loaded into each replicate PCR. Purified libraries were quantified with a Qubit 3.0 fluorometer, sized on a Bioanalyzer 2100, and re-quantified with the KAPA Library Quantification kit. Every immunoSEQ 96-well plate was sequenced on a separate single-read 150-cycle Illumina NextSeq 550 flow cell. In the authors' own workflow: Because the immunoSEQ output included only junctional sequences and no quality scores, the filtering could not be the same as the filtering used for full-length reads. To assign V/J genes and CDR3, sequences were annotated against IMGT germline references using PyIR, a Python wrapper for IgBLAST v1.9. Reads with weak V/J assignments (E-value above 1e-6), missing CDR3, stop codons, out-of-frame junctions, or ambiguous translated residues were removed. V3J clonotypes were defined as sequences sharing the same inferred V gene, J gene, and CDR3 amino acid sequence. Percentage overlap between repertoires was calculated by dividing the number of shared unique clonotypes by the size of the smaller repertoire. RTK rarefaction, the Chao1 estimator, and Recon v2.1 estimates of unobserved clonotypes were used to assess repertoire richness. For all TCRbeta clonotypes obtained by the gDNA method from four donors, generation probabilities were computed with OLGA. TCRdb carries this immuneACCESS record with in-frame sequences only. Its versions omit some clonotypes, under half of them owing to an unresolved V gene in the studies checked, with the rest unexplained. The V and J calls and clone size are taken from that table; D and trimming were inferred from the DNA. Counted in this sample were 300,000 or so clones; around 74% of them appeared once. The ten biggest clones cover about a tenth of the sample.

The donors were healthy, HIV-negative adults who had no recently reported acute infections or vaccinations. All donors were Caucasian adults living in Nashville, Tennessee, USA. CD4+ T cells were enriched through magnetic negative selection, after which naive cells were positively selected on CD45RA and the remaining negative fraction served as the memory subset. After blood collection by leukapheresis, PBMCs were isolated using Ficoll-Histopaque density gradient centrifugation and then cryopreserved in the vapor phase of liquid nitrogen. Purity and quantity of every magnetically sorted T cell population were checked by analytical flow cytometry. Genomic DNA was isolated from every sorted fraction and measured by UV absorbance on a Nanodrop 2000c. Overall results and qualifications from the work: The small number of donors limited the genetic and exposure-history diversity represented. Pairwise subsampling led to the expectation that sequencing depth would affect the degree of clonotype sharing among donors. Even with the large sequencing depth, rarefaction of the sorted-subset datasets indicated that sequencing was incomplete. Sampling was restricted to blood, and TCR repertoires in tissue are likely to differ from TCR repertoires in blood. Clonotypes shared by all four sorted-subset donors showed higher generation probabilities than non-shared clonotypes. Larger estimated clonotype richness was generally found for naive subsets than for memory subsets. When four donors were compared, the shared fraction of clonotypes was about 5.4% for naive CD4, around 3.5% for naive CD8, more than 2% for memory CD4, and 0.35% to 0.4% for memory CD8.

The clonotype originates from a man aged 30-40 years in good health. The rearranged chain carries TRBV10-3 and TRBJ2-3; TRBD2 aligns with 11 central bases. Material: memory CD4+ T cells sorted from blood. In the paper's terms, the cell subset or site label means: CD45RA-negative fraction. For the CDR3, the sequence is CAISEHKTSGISDTQYF. Here is the DNA: TGTGCCATCAGTGAGCACAAGACTAGCGGGATCTCAGATACGCAGTATTTT.